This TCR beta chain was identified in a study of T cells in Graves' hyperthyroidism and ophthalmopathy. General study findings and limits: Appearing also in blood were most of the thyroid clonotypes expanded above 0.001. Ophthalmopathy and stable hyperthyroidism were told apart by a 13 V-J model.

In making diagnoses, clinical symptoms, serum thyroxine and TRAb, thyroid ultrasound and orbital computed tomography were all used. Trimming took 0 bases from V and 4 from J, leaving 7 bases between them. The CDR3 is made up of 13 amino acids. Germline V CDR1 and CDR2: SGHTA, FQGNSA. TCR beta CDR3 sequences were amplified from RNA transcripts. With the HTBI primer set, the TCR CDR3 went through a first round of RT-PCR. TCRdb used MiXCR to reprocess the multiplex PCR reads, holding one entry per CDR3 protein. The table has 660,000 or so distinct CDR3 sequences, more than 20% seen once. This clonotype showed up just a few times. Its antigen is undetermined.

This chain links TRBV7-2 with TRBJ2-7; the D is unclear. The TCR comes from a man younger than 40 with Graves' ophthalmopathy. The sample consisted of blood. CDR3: CASSLAEWYEQYF. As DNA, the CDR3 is TGTGCCAGCAGCTTAGCGGAGTGGTACGAGCAGTACTTC.